This T cell receptor (beta chain) is from a study of cytomegalovirus exposure and HLA in healthy donors. Researchers ran the PCR with 60 Vbeta and 13 Jbeta primers. Some clones are missing from TCRdb's copy, which holds only in-frame ones; the method was immunoSEQ multiplex PCR. The sample consists of about 180,000 clones, 80% of them appearing once. Trimming shortened V by 0 bases and J by 9 bases, and 11 bases separated the two germline ends. CDR1 is MNHEY, CDR2 SMNVEV, per germline (reference sequence). This CDR3 region has 14 residues. This clone was detected once. Sequenced sample: PBMCs. The chain recombines TRBV27 with TRBJ2-2; perhaps TRBD1 as D (6 bases). The sequence derives from a man aged 25 to 40 in good health and CMV-seronegative. Here the CDR3 reads CASSLSQGGRELFF. For the CDR3, the DNA is TGTGCCAGCAGTTTATCACAGGGCGGCAGGGAGCTGTTTTTT.